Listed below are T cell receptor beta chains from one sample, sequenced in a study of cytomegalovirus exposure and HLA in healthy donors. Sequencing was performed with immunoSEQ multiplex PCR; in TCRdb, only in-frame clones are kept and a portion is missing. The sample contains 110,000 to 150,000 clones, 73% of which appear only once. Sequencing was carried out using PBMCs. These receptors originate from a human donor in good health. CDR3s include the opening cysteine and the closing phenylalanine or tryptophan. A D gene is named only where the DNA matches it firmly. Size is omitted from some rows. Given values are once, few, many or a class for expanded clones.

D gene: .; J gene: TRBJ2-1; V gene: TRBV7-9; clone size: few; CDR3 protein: CASSLRDGNEQFF; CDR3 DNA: TGTGCCAGCAGCTTGCGGGATGGCAATGAGCAGTTCTTC
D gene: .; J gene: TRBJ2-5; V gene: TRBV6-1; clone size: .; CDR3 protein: CASSDFEETQYF; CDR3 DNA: TGTGCCAGCAGTGACTTCGAGGAGACCCAGTACTTC
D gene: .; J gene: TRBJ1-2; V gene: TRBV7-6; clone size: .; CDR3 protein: CASSLALGEGYTF; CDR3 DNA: TGTGCCAGCAGCTTAGCACTCGGGGAAGGCTACACCTTC
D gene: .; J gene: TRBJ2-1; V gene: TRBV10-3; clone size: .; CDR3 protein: CAISESETVQFF; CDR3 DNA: TGTGCCATCAGTGAGTCAGAGACAGTACAGTTCTTC
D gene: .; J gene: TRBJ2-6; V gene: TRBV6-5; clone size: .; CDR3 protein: CASSPLTGHLTF; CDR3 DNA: TGTGCCAGCAGCCCCCTGACGGGTCACCTGACTTTC
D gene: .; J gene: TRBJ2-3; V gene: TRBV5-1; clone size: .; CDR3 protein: CASSEQGGDTQYF; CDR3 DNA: TGCGCCAGCAGCGAACAGGGCGGGGATACGCAGTATTTT
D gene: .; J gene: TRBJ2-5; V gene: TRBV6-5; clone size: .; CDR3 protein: CASSYAAQETQYF; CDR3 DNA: TGTGCCAGCAGTTACGCGGCTCAAGAGACCCAGTACTTC
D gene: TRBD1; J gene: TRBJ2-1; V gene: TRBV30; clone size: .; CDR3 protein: CAWSGQGALRASYNEQFF; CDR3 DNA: TGTGCCTGGAGTGGGCAGGGGGCGTTGCGGGCCTCTTACAATGAGCAGTTCTTC
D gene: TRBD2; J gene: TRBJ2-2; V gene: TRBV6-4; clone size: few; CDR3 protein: CASSAGLAEITGELFF; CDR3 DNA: TGTGCCAGCAGTGCGGGACTAGCGGAAATCACCGGGGAGCTGTTTTTT
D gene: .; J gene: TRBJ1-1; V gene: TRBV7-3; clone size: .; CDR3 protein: CASREGMNTEAFF; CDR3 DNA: TGTGCCAGTCGGGAGGGTATGAACACTGAAGCTTTCTTT
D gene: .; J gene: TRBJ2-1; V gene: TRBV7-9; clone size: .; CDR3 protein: CSSNSDWIIDNEQFF; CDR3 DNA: TGTTCCAGCAATTCAGACTGGATCATAGACAATGAGCAGTTCTTC
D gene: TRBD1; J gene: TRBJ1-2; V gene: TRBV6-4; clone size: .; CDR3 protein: CASSPDRVTYGYTF; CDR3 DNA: TGTGCCAGCAGCCCAGACAGGGTGACCTATGGCTACACCTTC
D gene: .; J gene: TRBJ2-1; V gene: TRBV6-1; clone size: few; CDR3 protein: CASSEGADYNEQFF; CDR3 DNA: TGTGCCAGCAGTGAAGGGGCAGACTACAATGAGCAGTTCTTC
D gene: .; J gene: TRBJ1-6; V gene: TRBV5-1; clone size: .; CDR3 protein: CASSRVGGGPNSLHF; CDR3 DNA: TGCGCCAGCAGCCGTGTCGGCGGAGGCCCGAATTCCCTCCACTTT
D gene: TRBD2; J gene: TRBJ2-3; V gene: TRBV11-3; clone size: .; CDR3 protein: CASSPGLAGADTQYF; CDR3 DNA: TGTGCCAGCAGCCCGGGACTAGCGGGAGCAGATACGCAGTATTTT
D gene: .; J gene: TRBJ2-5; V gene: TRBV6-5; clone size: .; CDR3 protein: CASSYSAGAEETQYF; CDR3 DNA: TGTGCCAGCAGTTACTCGGCAGGCGCCGAAGAGACCCAGTACTTC
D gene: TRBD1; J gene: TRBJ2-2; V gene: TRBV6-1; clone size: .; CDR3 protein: CASSARTGSTGELFF; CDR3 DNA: TGTGCCAGCAGTGCCCGGACAGGGAGTACCGGGGAGCTGTTTTTT
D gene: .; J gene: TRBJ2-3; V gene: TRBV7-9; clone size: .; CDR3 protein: CASSLVGGTDTQYF; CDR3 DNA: TGTGCCAGCAGCTTAGTGGGAGGCACAGATACGCAGTATTTT
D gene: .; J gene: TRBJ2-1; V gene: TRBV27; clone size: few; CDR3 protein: CASSPPLGRLRHNEQFF; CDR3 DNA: TGTGCCAGCAGTCCCCCGCTGGGCCGCCTGCGCCACAATGAGCAGTTCTTC
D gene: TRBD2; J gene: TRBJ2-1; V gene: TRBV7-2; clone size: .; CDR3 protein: CASSYDVAGQFF; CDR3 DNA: TGTGCCAGCAGCTACGATGTAGCGGGACAGTTCTTC
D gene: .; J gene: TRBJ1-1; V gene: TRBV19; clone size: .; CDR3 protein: CASSIVPGATEAFF; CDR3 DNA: TGTGCCAGTAGTATAGTTCCAGGGGCCACTGAAGCTTTCTTT
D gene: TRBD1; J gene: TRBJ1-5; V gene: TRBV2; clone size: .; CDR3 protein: CASSLQGRGDQPQHF; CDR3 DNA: TGTGCCAGCAGTCTACAGGGCAGGGGGGATCAGCCCCAGCATTTT
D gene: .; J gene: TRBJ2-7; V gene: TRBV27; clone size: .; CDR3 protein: CASSFGGMLYF; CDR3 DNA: TGTGCCAGCAGTTTCGGCGGGATGCTGTACTTC
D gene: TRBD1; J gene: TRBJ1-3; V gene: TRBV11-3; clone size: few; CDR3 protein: CASSPGDRGHTIYF; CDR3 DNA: TGTGCCAGCAGCCCCGGGGACAGGGGACACACCATATATTTT